This T cell receptor (beta chain) came from a study of blood T cell repertoires in COVID-19. Overall study: The samples span acute and convalescent COVID-19 from the United States, Italy and Spain. T cells, B-cell-depleted T cells, or PBMCs supplied cDNA or gDNA.

Measured with immunoSEQ multiplex PCR; TCRdb has only the in-frame clones, and not every one. The table lists around 160,000 clones, 70% to 90% of them singletons. V gave up 10 bases and J gave up 7 bases, with 23 bases separating them. CDR1 and CDR2 (germline): SGHTS, YDEGEE. CDR3 length equals 14 residues. Enrolled during active infection, Seattle patients were then followed longitudinally. This TCR came from a woman in her sixties or seventies with COVID-19, enrolled during active disease. Source material: peripheral blood. The V and J genes are TRBV5-8 and TRBJ2-5, with a tentative D call TRBD2 (7 bases). CDR3 bases: TGTGCCGGCGAGGGGGGGGCCCATTCGTGGACCCAGTACTTC. It specifies CAGEGGAHSWTQYF.